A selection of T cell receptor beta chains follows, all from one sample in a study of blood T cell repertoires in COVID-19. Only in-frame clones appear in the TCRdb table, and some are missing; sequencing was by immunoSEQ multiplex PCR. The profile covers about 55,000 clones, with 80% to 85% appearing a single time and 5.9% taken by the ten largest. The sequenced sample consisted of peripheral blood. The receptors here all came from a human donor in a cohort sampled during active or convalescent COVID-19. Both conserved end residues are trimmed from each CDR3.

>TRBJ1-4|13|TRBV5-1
ASSPSGATNEKLF
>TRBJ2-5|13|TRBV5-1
ASSWGLAAQETQY
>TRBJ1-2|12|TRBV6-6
ASSYGQINYGYT
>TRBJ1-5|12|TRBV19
ASSIGQGKAPQH
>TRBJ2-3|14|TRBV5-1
ASSWGGAGAGDTQY
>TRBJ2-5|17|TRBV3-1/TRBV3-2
ASSQFLGRFGPGVETQY
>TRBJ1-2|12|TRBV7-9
ASSGTWAVYGYT
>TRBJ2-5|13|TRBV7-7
ASSPSWTDQETQY
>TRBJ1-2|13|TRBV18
ASSPTQGSSDGYT
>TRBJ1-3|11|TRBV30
AWGEGVGNTIY
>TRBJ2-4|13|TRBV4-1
ASSPQGAEGYIQY
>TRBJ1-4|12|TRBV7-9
ASGQGATNEKLF
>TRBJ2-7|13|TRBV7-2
ASSSGGGLSYEQY
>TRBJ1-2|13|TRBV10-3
AISESGGGGYGYT
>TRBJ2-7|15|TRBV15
ATSRDKFRDSEPEQY
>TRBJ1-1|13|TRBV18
ASSPNGGENTEAF
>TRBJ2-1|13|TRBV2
ASSRTGGSYNEQF
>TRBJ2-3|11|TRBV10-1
ASRDRGSDTQY
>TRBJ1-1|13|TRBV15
ATSGGTGGWTEAF
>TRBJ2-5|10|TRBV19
ASSTGRGTQY
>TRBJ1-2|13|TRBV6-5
ASSYGETGNYGYT
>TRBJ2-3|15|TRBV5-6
ASSFLQPGLASDTQY
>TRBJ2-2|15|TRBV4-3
ASSQDHGVSNTGELF
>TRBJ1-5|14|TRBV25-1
ASSPSGGSSNQPQH